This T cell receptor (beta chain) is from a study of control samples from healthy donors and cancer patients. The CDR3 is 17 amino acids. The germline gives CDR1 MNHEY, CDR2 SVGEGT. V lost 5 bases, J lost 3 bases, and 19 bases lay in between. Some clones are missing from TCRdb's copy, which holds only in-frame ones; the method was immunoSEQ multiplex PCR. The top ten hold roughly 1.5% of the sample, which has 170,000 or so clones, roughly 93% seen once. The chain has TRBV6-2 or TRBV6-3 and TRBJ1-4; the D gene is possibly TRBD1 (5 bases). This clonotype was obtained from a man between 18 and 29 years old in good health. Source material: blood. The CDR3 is CASSDPGRPESNEKLFF. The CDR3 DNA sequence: TGTGCCAGCAGTGACCCGGGACGGCCAGAGTCTAATGAAAAACTGTTTTTT.